The 17 T cell receptor beta chains listed next were all sequenced from one sample in a study of T cells in localized non-small cell lung cancer. Data came from immunoSEQ multiplex PCR; TCRdb stores just in-frame clones and leaves some out. The sample lists roughly 16,000 clones; about four fifths were seen once. This sample comprised peripheral blood, obtained before any cancer treatment. The source of these receptors is a male donor aged 60 or over with stage I lung adenocarcinoma.

The chain couples TRBV7-6 to TRBJ2-4; the match to TRBD1 covers 8 bases. CDR1 and CDR2 from the germline V gene are SGHVS and FNYEAQ. V dropped 0 bases and J dropped 6; count of bases not matched to a gene: 4. The CDR3 spans 15 residues. This CDR3 reads CASSLAQGGLNIQYF. The CDR3 nucleotides are TGTGCCAGCAGCTTAGCACAGGGGGGACTAAACATTCAGTACTTC.

The chain combines TRBV7-2 with TRBJ2-5; weak D call: TRBD1 (5 bases). The CDR3 is 13 residues long. Germline-derived CDR1 and CDR2 are SGHTA and FQGNSA. Deletions cut 6 bases from V and 2 bases from J, with 10 bases between. CDR3 nucleotides: TGTGCCAGCAGTACACAGGTTCAAGAGACCCAGTACTTC. It yields the protein CASSTQVQETQYF.

There are a few counts of this clone. The chain uses TRBV16 and TRBJ2-5; D ambiguous. V was cut by 0 bases and J by 5 bases, with 10 bases left in between. The CDR3 length is 14 residues. Germline CDR1 and CDR2: KGHSY and FQNENV. The CDR3 loop is CASSQSISRETQYF. The CDR3 DNA follows: TGTGCCAGCAGCCAATCGATCAGCAGGGAGACCCAGTACTTC. The variable domain in full, completed from reference TRBV16 and TRBJ2-5, reads GEEVAQTPKHLVRGEGQKAKLYCAPIKGHSYVFWYQQVLKNEFKFLISFQNENVFDETGMPKERFSAKCLPNSPCSLEIQATKLEDSAVYFCASSQSISRETQYFGPGTRLLVL.

This chain uses TRBV18 with TRBJ1-5, with D hard to call. The germline V and J ends were trimmed by 0 bases and 4 bases, with 10 bases remaining between them. Germline CDR1 is KGHSH and CDR2 is LQKENI. CDR3 length equals 15 residues. Here the CDR3 reads CASSPPYTANQPQHF. The CDR3 DNA is TGTGCCAGCTCACCACCGTATACAGCAAATCAGCCCCAGCATTTT.

The gene calls are TRBV19 and TRBJ2-3; 9 positions match TRBD2. The CDR3 has 16 amino acids. V lost 2 bases, J lost 3 bases, and 6 bases stayed unmatched. Germline CDR1 is LNHDA and CDR2 is SQIVND (reference sequence). CDR3 residues: CASSITAGGPTDTQYF. The CDR3 DNA is TGTGCCAGTAGTATAACGGCGGGAGGGCCGACAGATACGCAGTATTTT. The whole variable domain, remainder taken from reference TRBV19 and TRBJ2-3, is DGGITQSPKYLFRKEGQNVTLSCEQNLNHDAMYWYRQDPGQGLRLIYYSQIVNDFQKGDIAEGYSVSREKKESFPLTVTSAQKNPTAFYLCASSITAGGPTDTQYFGPGTRLTVL.

The table lists this clone with a few counts. V is TRBV9 and J is TRBJ2-1; 9 positions agree with TRBD2. CDR3 length: 15 residues. Germline V gene sequence: CDR1 SGDLS, CDR2 YYNGEE. Unmatched junction bases numbered 4, after V lost 3 bases and J lost 3 bases. DNA for the CDR3: TGTGCCAGCAGCGCTAGCGGGAACATCTACAATGAGCAGTTCTTC. It yields the protein CASSASGNIYNEQFF.

The chain recombines TRBV6-1 with TRBJ1-1; D is ambiguous. The V gene lost 5 bases and the J gene lost 0 bases, with 13 bases spanning the gap. This CDR3 contains 15 residues. Germline V lookup: CDR1 MNHNS, CDR2 SASEGT. The CDR3 spells CASSKEELMNTEAFF. The CDR3 DNA reads as TGTGCCAGCAGTAAGGAGGAGTTAATGAACACTGAAGCTTTCTTT.

DNA of the CDR3: TGTGCCAGCAGTTACATCGGGACAGGGGACTATGGCTACACCTTC. Translation: CASSYIGTGDYGYTF. V is TRBV6-6 and J is TRBJ1-2, with 10 positions matching TRBD1. J lost 3 bases, V lost 2 bases, and 3 bases had no gene match. The germline gives CDR1 MNHNY, CDR2 SVGAGI (reference sequence). CDR3 size: 15 residues.

This rearrangement joins TRBV21-1 to TRBJ1-5; the table's D gene call, TRBD1, was not cross checked with the DNA. TRBV21-1 corresponds to a pseudogene. The CDR3 sequence is 18 residues long. In DNA form, the CDR3 reads TGTGCCAGCAGCACCCGAACTGGACGAGGGACAGAGGTTCAGCCCCAGCATTTT. Its translation: CASSTRTGRGTEVQPQHF.

The chain combines TRBV20-1 with TRBJ1-1; D call uncertain. The CDR3 length is 10 residues. V gave up 3 bases and J gave up 11 bases, with 10 bases separating them. In germline, CDR1 is DFQATT, CDR2 SNEGSKA (reference sequence). The CDR3: CSASPNAAFF. CDR3 sequence (DNA): TGCAGTGCTAGTCCCAATGCGGCTTTCTTT.

This chain joins TRBV27 and TRBJ2-1; D remains ambiguous. This CDR3 has 13 residues. The V gene lost 1 base and the J gene lost 13 bases, with 14 bases spanning the gap. The germline CDR1 and CDR2 sequences are MNHEY and SMNVEV (reference sequence). The CDR3 sequence: CASSLYRQYPQFF. The CDR3 coding sequence is TGTGCCAGCAGTTTATACCGGCAGTATCCTCAGTTCTTC.

The chain links TRBV28 to TRBJ2-6, with 8 positions matching TRBD1. The CDR3 contains 23 residues. Germline V lookup: CDR1 MDHEN, CDR2 SYDVKM. J gave up 0 bases and V 3 bases, and 22 bases lay outside the gene matches. In DNA, the CDR3 is TGTGCCAGCAGTTTTTCCCTACCCCCAACCTACGGGACAGGTACCTCTGGGGCCAACGTCCTGACTTTC. Amino acid sequence: CASSFSLPPTYGTGTSGANVLTF.

A few counts support this clone. This chain uses TRBV27 with TRBJ1-2; possible D gene TRBD1, 5 bases. From germline, CDR1 is MNHEY and CDR2 SMNVEV (reference sequence). V gave up 6 bases and J gave up 5 bases, with 13 bases separating them. This CDR3 has 13 residues. CDR3 protein: CASSPRGGYGYTF. CDR3 DNA sequence: TGTGCCAGCAGCCCACGGGGGGGTTATGGCTACACCTTC.

V is TRBV10-2 and J is TRBJ2-1, with 8 nucleotides matching TRBD2. The trim removed 7 bases at V and 6 bases at J, leaving 11 bases unmatched. Germline loops: CDR1 WSHSY, CDR2 SAAADI. The CDR3 length is 15 residues. The CDR3 here is CASTLGTRWGNEQFF. The CDR3 DNA follows: TGCGCCAGCACGCTAGGGACTAGATGGGGCAATGAGCAGTTCTTC.

CDR3 sequence: CASSFSYNEQFF. In DNA, the CDR3 is TGTGCCAGCAGCTTCAGCTACAATGAGCAGTTCTTC. The chain joins TRBV7-8 to TRBJ2-1; unclear D gene. Trimming stripped 3 bases from V and 3 bases from J, with 3 bases between. The germline V gene has CDR1 SGHVS and CDR2 FQNEAQ. The CDR3 length is 12 residues.

The chain recombines TRBV5-1 with TRBJ2-3, with 7 bases identical to TRBD1. The CDR3 is 15 amino acids. J was trimmed by 0 bases and V by 4 bases; bases with no gene match: 5. Per the germline V gene, CDR1 is SGHRS and CDR2 is YFSETQ. This CDR3 is CASSRDRRSTDTQYF. The CDR3 coding sequence is TGCGCCAGCAGCCGGGACAGACGAAGCACAGATACGCAGTATTTT.

For the CDR3, the DNA is TGTGCCAGTAGTACGGACAGGGGGTCGCAGGGATATGGCTACACCTTC. Amino acids: CASSTDRGSQGYGYTF. The chain couples TRBV19 to TRBJ1-2, with 10 bases fitting TRBD1. V lost 4 bases and J lost 5; bases outside the gene matches: 10. The CDR3 runs to 16 residues. CDR1 and CDR2 (germline): LNHDA, SQIVND (reference sequence).